These T cell receptor beta chains were read from a single sample in a study of shared clonotypes between healthy human individuals. Repertoires were generated with immunoSEQ multiplex PCR, while TCRdb's copy carries only in-frame clones and drops some. The table records 2,500,000 or so clones, 80% to 95% of them present only once. The sequenced sample consisted of naive CD4+ T cells from PBMCs. These receptors all come from a man between 18 and 35 years old in good health. Some clones in this sample may be carry-over from other donors' samples. Both conserved end residues are part of each CDR3. The order of the fields is J gene, V gene, CDR3 protein.

TRBJ1-5,TRBV9,CASSPPGGQPQHF
TRBJ2-1,TRBV2,CASSPNYNEQFF
TRBJ2-1,TRBV15,CATSRDQGAMGEQFF
TRBJ2-3,TRBV5-4,CASSSRLATDTQYF
TRBJ1-2,TRBV5-6,CASSLVGQGGYGYTF
TRBJ1-5,TRBV28,CASIPGQGDQPQHF
TRBJ2-5,TRBV14,CASSQTGGVTQYF
TRBJ1-2,TRBV19,CASSPSGALYGYTF
TRBJ2-3,TRBV7-2,CATGSGGTDTQYF
TRBJ1-5,TRBV6-6,CASISGTGIWDQPQHF
TRBJ1-4,TRBV5-8,CASSWTQPFATNEKLFF
TRBJ2-3,TRBV19,CASSLWSKGHTQYF
TRBJ2-5,TRBV7-8,CASSFRKETQYF
TRBJ2-4,TRBV30,CAWRSLLQNIQYF
TRBJ2-3,TRBV15,CATSRDLTDTQYF
TRBJ2-3,TRBV9,CASSVGGLAADTQYF
TRBJ2-2,TRBV5-1,CASSYWDGGNTGELFF
TRBJ1-1,TRBV29-1,CSVGFDSLLGPEAFF
TRBJ1-4,TRBV5-1,CASSYGGSNEKLFF
TRBJ2-7,TRBV27,CASSSALAGVRYEQYF
TRBJ1-2,TRBV7-2,CASSLDYYGYTF
TRBJ2-7,TRBV30,CAWSVQQSPLGDYEQYF
TRBJ2-7,TRBV5-1,CASSLSGAGYYEQYF
TRBJ1-2,TRBV30,CAWSLGRGNYGYTF
TRBJ1-5,TRBV7-2,CASSLTGIGNQPQHF
TRBJ2-2,TRBV28,CALKGPGGTGELFF
TRBJ2-5,TRBV7-2,CASSTSGRAGTQYF
TRBJ1-1,TRBV5-1,CASSLGQGLGNTEAFF
TRBJ2-3,TRBV18,CASSPIFQAGTDTQYF
TRBJ1-1,TRBV29-1,CSVVQQLDTEAFF
TRBJ2-1,TRBV4-2,CASSPRGASGRSPYNEQFF
TRBJ1-4,TRBV27,CASSLFPGTGEKLFF
TRBJ2-1,TRBV5-1,CASRRVTEQFF
TRBJ1-1,TRBV5-1,CASSPSSASSTEAFF
TRBJ1-1,TRBV14,CASSQGSGGTEAFF
TRBJ2-5,TRBV12-5,CASGLTSGDQETQYF
TRBJ2-1,TRBV5-4,CASSLGLADYNEQFF
TRBJ1-2,TRBV6-5,CASSYGPNYGYTF
TRBJ2-3,TRBV7-9,CASSLGTATDTQYF
TRBJ2-2,TRBV9,CASSADGTGELFF
TRBJ2-7,TRBV5-1,CASSLTRTGYYEQYF
TRBJ1-6,TRBV7-9,CASSRQNSNSPLHF
TRBJ2-2,TRBV30,CAWSAVNGQGGWGELFF
TRBJ2-3,TRBV29-1,CSVGYGSSTDTQYF
TRBJ2-2,TRBV11-2,CASSARRGVVANTGELFF
TRBJ2-7,TRBV7-2,CASSSSYGEQYF
TRBJ2-7,TRBV7-2,CASSQDRMSYEQYF
TRBJ2-7,TRBV28,CASSLWGTVYEQYF
TRBJ1-2,TRBV5-1,CASSLFAGAGDGYTF
TRBJ2-2,TRBV5-1,CASSAGQANTGELFF
TRBJ2-5,TRBV9,CASSARASETQYF
TRBJ1-5,TRBV5-1,CASSLGAGLSNQPQHF
TRBJ2-7,TRBV12-5,CASGLALGAEQYF
TRBJ2-3,TRBV19,CASSVTSGGTTDTQYF
TRBJ2-7,TRBV5-6,CASSLRDYEQYF